Listed below are T cell receptor beta chains from one sample, sequenced in a study of neurological immune-mediated disorders. TCRdb fed the 5' RACE reads into MiXCR, producing one record per CDR3 protein. Of approximately 40,000 distinct CDR3 sequences listed, 10% are singletons. Sequenced input: PBMCs. The receptors were sampled from a woman in her 30s with HTLV-1-associated myelopathy (HAM/TSP). Each CDR3 is given with its conserved first and last residue. D genes are given only for firm matches. Some rows have no size entry. The others give once, few or many, or a class for an expanded clone.

j_gene,v_gene,d_gene,abundance,CDR3nt,CDR3aa
TRBJ2-4,TRBV7-2,-,-,-,CASSFYICSAQGGAKNIQYF
TRBJ1-2,TRBV3-1,-,-,TGTGCCAGCAGCCAGGCAACAGCTTTATCTAACTATGACTACACCTTT,CASSQATALSNYDYTF
TRBJ1-1,TRBV20-1,TRBD1,many,TGCAGTGCTAGAGGGACAGGGGACACTGAAGCTTTCTTT,CSARGTGDTEAFF
TRBJ2-1,TRBV20-1,-,many,TGCAGTGCCCCCAGCCGAGGGCTTGAGCAGTTCTTC,CSAPSRGLEQFF
TRBJ1-1,TRBV5-1,-,many,TGCGCCAGCGGAAGGACAGAACTGAACACTGAAGCTTTCTTT,CASGRTELNTEAFF
TRBJ1-2,TRBV20-1,TRBD1,many,TGCAGTGCTCCGCAACAGGGGCCCGCTAACTATGGCTACACCTTC,CSAPQQGPANYGYTF
TRBJ1-2,TRBV20-1,-,many,TGCAGTGCTTGGAGGCGGACTTTCTATGGCTACACCTTC,CSAWRRTFYGYTF
TRBJ1-1,TRBV20-1,-,many,TGCAGTGCTAGAAGAGGGGGTTTGAACACTGAAGCTTTCTTT,CSARRGGLNTEAFF
TRBJ2-6,TRBV12-3/TRBV12-4,-,few,TGTGCCAGCAGTTTTCCGGGGGCTGGGGCCAACGTCCTGACTTTC,CASSFPGAGANVLTF
TRBJ1-1,TRBV6-1,TRBD1,many,TGTGCCAGCAGGATGTCTGTGGGACAGGGGGTTACTGAAGCTTTCTTT,CASRMSVGQGVTEAFF
TRBJ1-3,TRBV10-3,-,-,TGTGCCATCAGGGGCTTACATGGAGGGACTGGAAACACCATATATTTT,CAIRGLHGGTGNTIYF
TRBJ2-7,TRBV7-8,TRBD1,many,TGTGCCAGCAGCTTAGCACAGGGGACCGAGCAGTACTTC,CASSLAQGTEQYF
TRBJ1-2,TRBV7-3,-,-,-,CASSIYLCSVEQGAGNYGYTF
TRBJ1-1,TRBV20-1,-,many,TGCAGTGCTAGTCTCCGATTCACTGAAGCTTTCTTT,CSASLRFTEAFF
TRBJ1-1,TRBV20-1,-,many,TGCAGTGCTAGATTCGGCACTGAAGCTTTCTTT,CSARFGTEAFF
TRBJ1-6,TRBV20-1,-,few,TGCAGTGCTAGAAGCTTAGAAGGGGGAGATAATTCACCCCTCCACTTT,CSARSLEGGDNSPLHF
TRBJ2-7,TRBV11-1,TRBD1,many,TGTGCCAGCAGCCAGACGGACAGGGGCTACGAGCAGTACTTC,CASSQTDRGYEQYF
TRBJ1-3,TRBV20-1,-,medium-sized,TGCAGTGCTAGAGATACCTTGAGTGGGGTGGCTGGAAACACCATATATTTT,CSARDTLSGVAGNTIYF
TRBJ2-7,TRBV20-1,-,many,TGCAGTGCCGCTGGACGGCAAAACACCTACGAGCAGTACTTC,CSAAGRQNTYEQYF
TRBJ1-2,TRBV5-6,-,many,TGTGCCAGCAGCTTGGGAGGGAATGGCTACACCTTC,CASSLGGNGYTF
TRBJ2-3,TRBV5-1,-,many,TGCGCCAGCAGCTTGGGCCTTAGGGACGGGTTTCGAGATACGCAGTATTTT,CASSLGLRDGFRDTQYF
TRBJ2-1,TRBV20-1,TRBD2,many,TGCAGTGTAGTGACTAGCGGCACCTACAATGAGCAGTTCTTC,CSVVTSGTYNEQFF
TRBJ2-1,TRBV12-3/TRBV12-4,-,many,TGTGCCAGCGGAGACTACAATGAGCAGTTCTTC,CASGDYNEQFF
TRBJ2-2,TRBV19,-,many,TGTGCCAGTAGAGTTACAGCGAACACCGGGGAGCTGTTTTTT,CASRVTANTGELFF
TRBJ2-1,TRBV12-3/TRBV12-4,TRBD2,many,TGTGCCAGCAGTGCAGGACTAGCGGGGGGGCACAATGAGCAGTTCTTC,CASSAGLAGGHNEQFF
TRBJ1-6,TRBV6-5,-,many,TGTGCCAGCAGGCCCACCTCCTATAATTCACCCCTCCACTTT,CASRPTSYNSPLHF
TRBJ1-6,TRBV7-8,TRBD1,many,TGTGCCAGCAGCCCCCGGACAGGACCGTCACCCCTCCACTTT,CASSPRTGPSPLHF
TRBJ2-3,TRBV29-1,-,many,TGCAGCGTTGTTCCCGTAGATACAGATACGCAGTATTTT,CSVVPVDTDTQYF
TRBJ1-2,TRBV5-1,-,many,TGCGCCAGCAGCTTGCTCCCCCAATCAGAATATGGCTACACCTTC,CASSLLPQSEYGYTF
TRBJ2-7,TRBV5-1,-,-,TGCGCCAGAGAGATACGGGGGAATAGCTACGAGCAGTACTTC,CAREIRGNSYEQYF
TRBJ1-2,TRBV7-2,-,-,-,CASSFYICSAGSGPSLSYGYTF
TRBJ1-2,TRBV5-1,-,many,TGCGCCAGCAGCTACGAAACTAACTATGGCTACACCTTC,CASSYETNYGYTF
TRBJ1-1,TRBV20-1,-,few,TGCAGTGCTAGAACCGGGGTGGGGGAAGCTTTCTTT,CSARTGVGEAFF
TRBJ2-1,TRBV20-1,TRBD2,many,TGCAGTGCTAGAGGCACTAGCGGAAAGAATGAGCAGTTCTTC,CSARGTSGKNEQFF
TRBJ2-1,TRBV7-2,-,many,TGTGCCAGCAGCTTGGCGTACAATGAGCAGTTCTTC,CASSLAYNEQFF
TRBJ2-7,TRBV7-9,-,many,TGTGCCAGTAGTAAGACCTACGAGCAGTACTTC,CASSKTYEQYF
TRBJ1-1,TRBV20-1,-,many,TGCAGTGCTAGCACCACAGGGAAGATACCTGAAGCTTTCTTT,CSASTTGKIPEAFF
TRBJ2-3,TRBV5-1,-,many,TGCGCCAGCAGCGGGGGACATAGCACAGATACGCAGTATTTT,CASSGGHSTDTQYF
TRBJ2-1,TRBV20-1,-,-,TGCAGTGCCCTGAGGACGGACTCCTACAATGAGCAGTTCTTC,CSALRTDSYNEQFF
TRBJ1-6,TRBV20-1,-,many,TGCAGTGCTAGAGACGGGGGTCCCTATAATTCACCCCTCCACTTT,CSARDGGPYNSPLHF
TRBJ2-2,TRBV18,-,medium-sized,TGTGCCAGCTCACCGGATCTGGGCACCGGGGAGCTGTTTTTT,CASSPDLGTGELFF
TRBJ1-1,TRBV3-1,-,many,TGTGCCAGCAGCCAAGTCGGGGGGAACACTGAAGCTTTCTTT,CASSQVGGNTEAFF
TRBJ2-3,TRBV20-1,-,many,TGCAGTGCTAGGTGGGCGGGGAGCACAGATACGCAGTATTTT,CSARWAGSTDTQYF
TRBJ2-2,TRBV6-6,TRBD1,many,TGTGCCAGCACCAGAGGCCAGGGGGCCGGGGAGCTGTTTTTT,CASTRGQGAGELFF
TRBJ2-6,TRBV28,-,many,TGTGCCAGCAGTAAGGCTGGGGCCAACGTCCTGACTTTC,CASSKAGANVLTF
TRBJ1-1,TRBV10-3,-,many,TGTGCCATCAGTGAAGGCAGGGGAGGGACTGAAGCTTTCTTT,CAISEGRGGTEAFF
TRBJ1-1,TRBV3-1,-,many,TGTGCCAGCAACGGTGACAGCAAGAACACTGAAGCTTTCTTT,CASNGDSKNTEAFF